The 22 T cell receptor beta chains listed next were all sequenced from one sample in a study of shared clonotypes between healthy human individuals. Measured with immunoSEQ multiplex PCR; TCRdb has only the in-frame clones, and not every one. The table shows approximately 1.1 million clones, with 75% to 80% occurring only once. Input material: memory CD4+ T cells from PBMCs. Subset defined: CD45RA-negative fraction. The receptors here all came from a man younger than 30 in good health. Some clones in this sample may be carry-over from other donors' samples.

The gene calls are TRBV28 and TRBJ2-1; weak D call: TRBD1 (5 bases). With 6 bases removed from V and 3 bases from J, the gap between germline ends came to 15 bases. Germline CDR1 is MDHEN and CDR2 is SYDVKM. This CDR3 comprises 15 residues. CDR3: CASSPPRQSYNEQFF. As DNA, the CDR3 is TGTGCCAGCAGCCCGCCCCGACAGAGCTACAATGAGCAGTTCTTC.

The chain links TRBV2 to TRBJ2-7; a weak D match, TRBD1 (7 bases). Germline V gives CDR1 SNHLY, CDR2 FYNNEI. V was pared by 3 bases and J by 7 bases, with 10 bases between. This CDR3 has 12 residues. The CDR3 protein is CASSDQGGEQYF. In DNA form, the CDR3 reads TGTGCCAGCAGTGATCAGGGGGGAGAGCAGTACTTC.

The chain couples TRBV7-9 to TRBJ1-1; D ambiguous. The CDR3 spans 13 residues. The germline V and J ends were trimmed by 4 bases and 4 bases, with 10 bases remaining between them. Germline V lookup: CDR1 SEHNR, CDR2 FQNEAQ (reference sequence). The CDR3: CASSSEGGTEAFF. CDR3 bases: TGTGCCAGCAGCTCAGAGGGCGGCACTGAAGCTTTCTTT.

The rearrangement joins TRBV11-2 to TRBJ1-1; no clear D gene. V lost 10 bases and J lost 4, with 16 bases in between. CDR1 and CDR2 from the germline V gene are SGHAT and FQNNGV. The CDR3 runs to 13 residues. CDR3 loop: CAIRPLFGTEAFF. The CDR3, as DNA: TGTGCCATCCGGCCACTTTTTGGCACTGAAGCTTTCTTT.

The chain combines TRBV28 with TRBJ1-2; a weak D match, TRBD1 (5 bases). Trimming cost V 4 bases and J 8 bases, with 14 bases left between them. The germline V gene encodes CDR1 MDHEN and CDR2 SYDVKM. The CDR3 has 13 residues. DNA for the CDR3: TGTGCCAGCAGTTCGGCCTCCAGGGTAGGCTACACCTTC. It specifies CASSSASRVGYTF.

The CDR3 nucleotides read TGTGCCAGCAGCCCCCAAGGTGTAAAACGCTACAATGAGCAGTTCTTC. It translates to CASSPQGVKRYNEQFF. The V call is TRBV28, the J call TRBJ2-1; no clear D. The CDR3 sequence is 16 residues long. Germline lookup yields CDR1 MDHEN and CDR2 SYDVKM. The germline V and J ends were trimmed by 6 bases and 3 bases, with 18 bases remaining between them.

The V gene is TRBV10-2, the J gene TRBJ1-1; the D gene is possibly TRBD1 (5 bases). Germline loops: CDR1 WSHSY, CDR2 SAAADI. V was cut by 5 bases and J by 1 base, with 8 bases left in between. The CDR3 spans 13 residues. CDR3 sequence: CASSRQQNTEAFF. In nucleotides, the CDR3 is TGCGCCAGCAGTCGACAGCAGAACACTGAAGCTTTCTTT.

The chain joins TRBV7-3 to TRBJ2-1; 10 positions match TRBD1. Losses at the gene ends were 5 bases for V and 8 bases for J; bases not matched to a gene: 9. Germline V gene lookup returns CDR1 SGHTA and CDR2 FQGTGA. This CDR3 has 15 residues. CDR3 nucleotides: TGTGCCAGCAGCCGAGGGACAGGGGTTCGGGATGAGCAGTTCTTC. It is translated as CASSRGTGVRDEQFF. Variable domain in full (rest from reference TRBV7-3 and TRBJ2-1): GAGVSQTPSNKVTEKGKYVELRCDPISGHTALYWYRQSLGQGPEFLIYFQGTGAADDSGLPNDRFFAVRPEGSVSTLKIQRTERGDSAVYLCASSRGTGVRDEQFFGPGTRLTVL.

In its sample, this clone was seen many times. V gene TRBV19 combines with J gene TRBJ2-7; 7 bases are a match to TRBD1. V dropped 5 bases and J dropped 0; count of bases not matched to a gene: 7. CDR1 and CDR2 from the germline V gene are LNHDA and SQIVND (reference sequence). The CDR3 is 15 residues long. The CDR3 DNA is TGTGCCAGTAGTTGGGACAGCCAGAACTCCTACGAGCAGTACTTC. Its translation: CASSWDSQNSYEQYF.

V is TRBV6-5 and J is TRBJ2-7; D is ambiguous. Trimming took 5 bases from V and 5 from J, leaving 13 bases between them. The CDR3 runs to 13 residues. Looked up from germline, CDR1 is MNHEY and CDR2 is SVGAGI. The CDR3 nucleotides are TGTGCCAGCAGTCCCCCCGGCACAGACGAGCAGTACTTC. This encodes CASSPPGTDEQYF.

The V call is TRBV6-1, the J call TRBJ2-1; D is ambiguous. The CDR3 contains 12 residues. Germline V gives CDR1 MNHNS, CDR2 SASEGT. Trimming shortened V by 2 bases and J by 9 bases, and 8 bases separated the two germline ends. As DNA, the CDR3 is TGTGCCAGCAGTGAAACCAGGACTGAGCAGTTCTTC. It codes for CASSETRTEQFF.

This clone was detected only a few times. The genes are TRBV11-2 and TRBJ2-1; 8 bases fit TRBD2. V was pared by 5 bases and J by 0 bases, with 12 bases of the junction left unmatched. The CDR3 length is 18 residues. The germline V gene has CDR1 SGHAT and CDR2 FQNNGV. This chain's CDR3 is CASSNTPLAALSYNEQFF. Here the CDR3 DNA reads TGTGCCAGCAGCAACACCCCACTAGCGGCGCTCTCCTACAATGAGCAGTTCTTC.

The chain combines TRBV19 with TRBJ2-5, with D maybe TRBD2 (6 bases). Trimming removed 8 bases at V and 5 bases at J, with 9 bases between. The CDR3 is 11 residues long. The V gene's germline CDR1 is LNHDA and CDR2 SQIVND (reference sequence). The CDR3 is CASAGRETQYF. The CDR3 DNA follows: TGTGCCAGTGCAGGGAGGGAGACCCAGTACTTC.

The chain is built from TRBV9 and TRBJ2-1; TRBD2 matches 8 bases. This CDR3 is built from 12 residues. The V gene end was trimmed by 4 bases and the J gene end by 13 bases; junction bases not matched to a gene: 7. Per germline, CDR1 SGDLS and CDR2 YYNGEE. CDR3: CASSSTGTSQFF. The CDR3 coding sequence is TGTGCCAGCAGCTCTACCGGGACTAGTCAGTTCTTC.

Only one count was recorded for this clone. This chain connects TRBV11-2 to TRBJ1-1, with 9 bases that match TRBD1. Per the germline V gene, CDR1 is SGHAT and CDR2 is FQNNGV. The CDR3 sequence is 15 residues long. The ends lost 5 bases at V and 1 base at J; junction bases unmatched: 5. The CDR3 coding sequence is TGTGCCAGCAGCCCCCAGGGACAGGGGAACACTGAAGCTTTCTTT. Translating gives CASSPQGQGNTEAFF.

J is TRBJ2-6 and V is TRBV4-2; 14 nucleotides align to TRBD2. Germline CDR1 LGHNA, CDR2 YNFKEQ. This CDR3 comprises 17 residues. V lost 4 bases to trimming and J lost 3 bases; unmatched junction nucleotides: 2. The CDR3 is CASSPGLAGDGANVLTF. DNA of the CDR3: TGTGCCAGCAGCCCGGGACTAGCGGGAGATGGGGCCAACGTCCTGACTTTC.

V is TRBV5-6 and J is TRBJ2-1; no clear D gene. V lost 1 base and J lost 8, with 16 bases in between. There are 15 residues in the CDR3. Germline V gives CDR1 SGHDT, CDR2 YYEEEE. The CDR3: CASSLFRVKIDEQFF. For the CDR3, the DNA is TGTGCCAGCAGCTTGTTCCGGGTAAAGATCGATGAGCAGTTCTTC.

The chain links TRBV5-1 to TRBJ1-2; tentatively, D is TRBD1 (5 bases). Germline V CDR1 and CDR2: SGHRS, YFSETQ. V was clipped by 4 bases and J by 8 bases, with 12 bases between them. This CDR3 contains 12 residues. The CDR3 protein is CASSAGTGGYTF. CDR3 DNA: TGCGCCAGCAGCGCTGGGACGGGAGGCTACACCTTC.

The chain joins TRBV7-9 to TRBJ1-3, with D possibly TRBD1 on 5 matching bases. Germline lookup yields CDR1 SEHNR and CDR2 FQNEAQ (reference sequence). Trimming took 1 base from V and 2 from J, leaving 6 bases between them. This CDR3 is 14 amino acids long. CDR3 loop: CASSLGGAGNTIYF. The DNA of the CDR3 is TGTGCCAGCAGCTTAGGAGGGGCTGGAAACACCATATATTTT.

The rearrangement links TRBV11-2 to TRBJ2-7; possible D gene TRBD1, 5 bases. The CDR3 consists of 13 residues. Between the trimmed V and J ends, which lost 1 base and 5 bases, there was a span of 9 bases. Germline CDR1 is SGHAT and CDR2 is FQNNGV. The CDR3 coding sequence is TGTGCCAGCAGCTTAGGGACAAGCAACGAGCAGTACTTC. Residues: CASSLGTSNEQYF.

CDR3 coding DNA: TGTGCCAGCAGTCAGCGACAGGGCGCCTACGAGCAGTACTTC. Encoded protein: CASSQRQGAYEQYF. The V gene is TRBV27, the J gene TRBJ2-7; 7 bases match TRBD1. The J segment lost 2 bases and the V segment lost 5 bases, leaving 6 bases of the junction unmatched. The CDR3 loop spans 14 amino acids. Germline lookup yields CDR1 MNHEY and CDR2 SMNVEV (reference sequence).

This clone was seen only a few times. The chain joins TRBV14 to TRBJ2-7, with TRBD1 matching 9 bases. Unmatched junction bases numbered 10, after V lost 3 bases and J lost 4 bases. Germline CDR1 SGHDN, CDR2 FVKESK. The CDR3 sequence is 16 residues long. CDR3 nucleotide sequence: TGTGCCAGCAGCCAGAGTCCGGGACAGGGAAAATACGAGCAGTACTTC. It specifies CASSQSPGQGKYEQYF.